One and the same sample provided the 31 T cell receptor beta chains below, sequenced in a study of blood T cell repertoires in COVID-19. Assay: immunoSEQ multiplex PCR; the TCRdb copy retains only in-frame clones and omits some. Of about 250,000 clones in the sample, roughly 89% were seen once. Sequenced material: PBMCs or T cells enriched from blood (not recorded which). The receptor set was obtained from a woman in her twenties or thirties with acute COVID-19.

The chain is built from TRBV6-1 and TRBJ2-7; perhaps TRBD2 as D (5 bases). The V end was cut by 2 bases, the J end by 6 bases, with 11 bases between. Germline lookup yields CDR1 MNHNS and CDR2 SASEGT. This CDR3 region has 13 residues. CDR3 sequence: CASSETLAGEQYF. CDR3 DNA: TGTGCCAGCAGTGAAACGCTAGCTGGCGAGCAGTACTTC.

The V call is TRBV29-1, the J call TRBJ1-1; D remains unclear. Trimming removed 6 bases at V and 4 bases at J, with 12 bases between. The germline V gene has CDR1 SQVTM and CDR2 ANQGSEA. CDR3 size: 12 residues. The CDR3 region has the DNA TGCAGCGTAGGAGGAGGGAGCACTGAAGCTTTCTTT. Translating gives CSVGGGSTEAFF.

The chain couples TRBV6-2 or TRBV6-3 to TRBJ2-2; D uncertain. CDR1 is MNHEY, CDR2 SVGEGT, per germline. Trimming took 6 bases from V and 8 from J, leaving 22 bases between them. The CDR3 consists of 16 residues. CDR3 sequence (DNA): TGTGCCAGCAGCCCTCCTGGCAGGCCCTTCGGTGGGGAGCTGTTTTTT. Protein sequence: CASSPPGRPFGGELFF.

This chain links TRBV6-5 with TRBJ1-2; 9 bases align to TRBD1. From germline, CDR1 is MNHEY and CDR2 SVGAGI. The CDR3 runs to 14 residues. With 4 bases clipped from V and 5 bases from J, the junction kept 5 bases outside the gene matches. Written as DNA, the CDR3 is TGTGCCAGCAGTTTCGGGACAGGGACTTATGGCTACACCTTC. This translates into CASSFGTGTYGYTF.

V gene TRBV6-2 or TRBV6-3 combines with J gene TRBJ2-7; a weak D match, TRBD2 (6 bases). The CDR3 contains 11 residues. Per the germline V gene, CDR1 is MNHEY and CDR2 is SVGEGT. V was pared by 6 bases and J by 10 bases, with 13 bases between. The chain's CDR3 is CASSLGRGQYF. The DNA of the CDR3 is TGTGCCAGCAGCCTCGGGCGGGGACAGTACTTC.

The chain is built from TRBV5-1 and TRBJ1-1; D possibly corresponds to TRBD1 (6 bases). The germline gives CDR1 SGHRS, CDR2 YFSETQ. The CDR3 spans 15 residues. V was clipped by 0 bases and J by 2 bases, with 11 bases between them. The CDR3 region is CASSLGLQGNTEAFF. In DNA, the CDR3 is TGCGCCAGCAGCTTGGGCCTACAGGGAAACACTGAAGCTTTCTTT.

The chain couples TRBV19 to TRBJ1-5; TRBD1 agrees at 8 bases. The CDR3 length is 14 residues. Germline V gives CDR1 LNHDA, CDR2 SQIVND (reference sequence). V lost 5 bases and J lost 3; bases outside the gene matches: 3. CDR3 loop: CASSLDRDNQPQHF. CDR3 coding DNA: TGTGCCAGTAGTCTGGACAGGGACAATCAGCCCCAGCATTTT.

V usage is TRBV10-2 and J usage is TRBJ2-7, with D possibly TRBD1 on 5 matching bases. The CDR3 loop spans 13 amino acids. V lost 4 bases and J lost 4, with 11 bases in between. Germline assignment: CDR1 WSHSY and CDR2 SAAADI. CDR3 region: CASSVSRAYEQYF. The DNA for the CDR3 is TGCGCCAGCAGTGTTTCCAGGGCGTACGAGCAGTACTTC.

V and J are TRBV6-1 and TRBJ1-1; the match to TRBD1 covers 9 bases. V shed 1 base and J 4 bases; nucleotides not matched to a gene: 10. CDR3 length: 17 residues. Germline-derived CDR1 and CDR2 are MNHNS and SASEGT. The CDR3 DNA reads as TGTGCCAGCAGTGAAGGACCTACAGGGGGCGCGCGCACTGAAGCTTTCTTT. It is translated as CASSEGPTGGARTEAFF.

This clone came up a few times. The J gene is TRBJ2-1, the V gene TRBV19; 8 bases line up with TRBD1. The CDR3 runs 13 residues. The germline gives CDR1 LNHDA, CDR2 SQIVND (reference sequence). The V segment lost 3 bases and the J segment 16 bases; nucleotides outside the gene matches: 11. As DNA, the CDR3 is TGTGCCAGTAGTATCGGCACGCAGGGGGCTGCTTTCTTC. Translated: CASSIGTQGAAFF.

This clone was seen ten or more times. The V and J genes are TRBV7-2 and TRBJ1-5, with TRBD1 matching over 9 bases. Germline V gene lookup returns CDR1 SGHTA and CDR2 FQGNSA. This CDR3 is 19 amino acids long. Losses at the gene ends were 1 base for V and 2 bases for J; bases not matched to a gene: 12. CDR3 in amino acids: CASSLGGTGRFYGNQPQHF. As DNA, the CDR3 is TGTGCCAGCAGCTTAGGGGGGACAGGGCGATTTTATGGCAATCAGCCCCAGCATTTT.

This chain joins TRBV9 and TRBJ2-7, with TRBD2 identical over 7 bases. Per the germline V gene, CDR1 is SGDLS and CDR2 is YYNGEE. The CDR3 totals 16 residues. Losses at the gene ends were 0 bases for V and 2 bases for J; bases not matched to a gene: 8. In nucleotides, the CDR3 is TGTGCCAGCAGCGTAGGAGCGAGCGGGATACCCTACGAGCAGTACTTC. It encodes CASSVGASGIPYEQYF. The variable domain in full, completed from reference TRBV9 and TRBJ2-7, reads DSGVTQTPKHLITATGQRVTLRCSPRSGDLSVYWYQQSLDQGLQFLIQYYNGEERAKGNILERFSAQQFPDLHSELNLSSLELGDSALYFCASSVGASGIPYEQYFGPGTRLTVT.

This chain uses TRBV19 with TRBJ1-5; 8 bases match TRBD1. The CDR3 loop spans 15 amino acids. The J segment lost 7 bases and the V segment lost 6 bases, leaving 11 bases of the junction unmatched. Looked up from germline, CDR1 is LNHDA and CDR2 is SQIVND (reference sequence). In nucleotides, the CDR3 is TGTGCCAGTAGCCTCGGACAGGGAGGAGGGCAGCCCCAGCATTTT. The encoded protein is CASSLGQGGGQPQHF.

With regard to this clone: At the DNA level, this CDR3 is encoded by other sequences in the same sample as well. The rearrangement uses TRBV30 and TRBJ1-2; D may be TRBD1 (5 bases). Trimming shortened V by 5 bases and J by 1 base, and 11 bases separated the two germline ends. The CDR3 runs 13 residues. Germline CDR1 and CDR2: GTSNPN and SVGIG (reference sequence). CDR3 sequence (DNA): TGTGCCTGGCATGACAGAGATAACTATGGCTACACCTTC. Its translation is CAWHDRDNYGYTF.

This rearrangement joins TRBV12-5 to TRBJ2-2; 9 bases map to TRBD1. CDR3 length: 19 amino acids. V lost 0 bases and J lost 4; bases outside the gene matches: 12. The germline gives CDR1 LGHNT, CDR2 FRNRAP. CDR3 nucleotides: TGTGCTAGTGGTTTGGTGAGACATCACACAGGGGGCTTCACCGGGGAGCTGTTTTTT. Amino acid sequence: CASGLVRHHTGGFTGELFF.

The rearrangement links TRBV7-2 to TRBJ1-2, with TRBD1 as a possible D gene (6 bases). The CDR3 runs 15 residues. Deletions cut 3 bases from V and 2 bases from J, with 13 bases between. Germline CDR1 and CDR2: SGHTA and FQGNSA. DNA of the CDR3: TGTGCCAGCAGCTTCTATGTAGGGGGAAACTATGGCTACACCTTC. It translates to CASSFYVGGNYGYTF. Full variable domain (rest looked up from reference TRBV7-2 and TRBJ1-2): GAGVSQSPSNKVTEKGKDVELRCDPISGHTALYWYRQSLGQGLEFLIYFQGNSAPDKSGLPSDRFSAERTGGSVSTLTIQRTQQEDSAVYLCASSFYVGGNYGYTFGSGTRLTVV.

This clone has more than one count but fewer than ten. V is TRBV11-3 and J is TRBJ1-1; perhaps TRBD1 as D (5 bases). Trimming stripped 3 bases from V and 3 bases from J, with 8 bases between. The CDR3 extends over 13 amino acids. Germline V gene lookup returns CDR1 SGHNT and CDR2 YENEEA. The CDR3 spells CASSFDRDTEAFF. The CDR3 DNA is TGTGCCAGCAGCTTCGACAGAGACACTGAAGCTTTCTTT.

The chain is built from TRBV29-1 and TRBJ2-3; TRBD1 might be the D (6 bases). Trimming stripped 4 bases from V and 1 base from J, with 15 bases between. The CDR3 totals 15 residues. The germline CDR1 and CDR2 sequences are SQVTM and ANQGSEA. CDR3 DNA: TGCAGCGTTGGCTTGACAGGAACTGGCACAGATACGCAGTATTTT. Translation: CSVGLTGTGTDTQYF.

The chain carries TRBV5-1 and TRBJ2-3, with D perhaps TRBD2 (6 bases). CDR1 is SGHRS and CDR2 is YFSETQ in the germline V gene. This CDR3 is built from 16 residues. V was clipped by 0 bases and J by 1 base, with 12 bases between them. CDR3 amino acids: CASSLEGDSRTDTQYF. The CDR3 DNA reads TGCGCCAGCAGCTTGGAAGGGGACTCCCGCACAGATACGCAGTATTTT.

Only one count was recorded for this clone. The V call is TRBV5-5, the J call TRBJ1-5; D ambiguous. The germline CDR1 and CDR2 sequences are SGHKS and YYEKEE (reference sequence). The CDR3 has 15 residues. V lost 0 bases to trimming and J lost 3 bases, with 10 bases between them. The CDR3 region is CASSLDPDNNQPQHF. In DNA, the CDR3 is TGTGCCAGCAGCTTGGATCCAGACAACAATCAGCCCCAGCATTTT.

This chain joins TRBV5-6 and TRBJ1-6; 10 bases align to TRBD1. J lost 9 bases, V lost 4 bases, and 7 bases had no gene match. Germline V gives CDR1 SGHDT, CDR2 YYEEEE. The CDR3 sequence is 15 residues long. In nucleotides, the CDR3 is TGTGCCAGCAGCGAGACAGGGGGCGGTGGTTCACCCCTCCACTTT. Its protein product is CASSETGGGGSPLHF.

The rearrangement uses TRBV27 and TRBJ1-5, with 8 bases lining up with TRBD1. Unmatched junction bases numbered 5, after V lost 0 bases and J lost 4 bases. This CDR3 region has 16 residues. Germline assignment: CDR1 MNHEY and CDR2 SMNVEV (reference sequence). The CDR3 region has the DNA TGTGCCAGCAGTTTATCCGGCAGGGGGCTAAATCAGCCCCAGCATTTT. This translates into CASSLSGRGLNQPQHF.

This sequence joins TRBV20-1 and TRBJ2-7; D is uncertain. Per germline, CDR1 DFQATT and CDR2 SNEGSKA (reference sequence). The CDR3 consists of 14 residues. V lost 3 bases to trimming and J lost 3 bases, with 15 bases between them. The chain's CDR3 is CSASPSTPSYEQYF. CDR3 coding DNA: TGCAGTGCTAGTCCCTCGACCCCTAGCTACGAGCAGTACTTC.

The J gene is TRBJ2-7, the V gene TRBV2; 9 bases match TRBD1. V trimming: 7 bases; J trimming: 0 bases; junction bases outside the gene matches: 4. Germline V gives CDR1 SNHLY, CDR2 FYNNEI. CDR3 size: 14 residues. The CDR3 region is CASMAGQGSYEQYF. The CDR3 DNA follows: TGTGCCAGCATGGCGGGACAGGGCTCCTACGAGCAGTACTTC.

Only a few counts were recorded for this clone. The genes are TRBV6-5 and TRBJ1-2, with TRBD1 matching 9 bases. CDR1 MNHEY and CDR2 SVGAGI come from the germline V gene. The CDR3 is 15 amino acids. With 7 bases clipped from V and 7 bases from J, the junction kept 13 bases outside the gene matches. The DNA of the CDR3 is TGTGCCAGCAACCGATTGGGACAGGGCTCGGGTGGCTACACCTTC. Translation gives CASNRLGQGSGGYTF.

The CDR3 nucleotides are TGTGCCATCAGTGCTCCGGCCGGGATCTTGTTTTTT. Translating gives CAISAPAGILFF. The chain combines TRBV10-3 with TRBJ2-2; D is perhaps TRBD2 (5 bases). Germline V CDR1 and CDR2: ENHRY, SYGVKD. This CDR3 is 12 amino acids long. Trimming left V 4 bases short and J 15 bases short, with 15 bases between.

This chain links TRBV18 with TRBJ1-1; 7 bases map to TRBD1. The trim removed 3 bases at V and 1 base at J, leaving 11 bases unmatched. CDR3 length: 17 amino acids. Germline V gene sequence: CDR1 KGHSH, CDR2 LQKENI. CDR3: CASSPTLTGNKNTEAFF. The CDR3 region has the DNA TGTGCCAGCTCACCCACACTGACAGGGAACAAGAACACTGAAGCTTTCTTT.

In this sample, this clone turned up once. This chain uses TRBV10-3 with TRBJ1-4; TRBD1 is a possible D gene (5 bases). CDR3 length equals 14 residues. Trimming pared 4 bases from V and 7 bases from J, leaving 13 bases between. CDR1 is ENHRY, CDR2 SYGVKD, per germline. The CDR3 nucleotides read TGTGCCATCAGTGGGGCGGACGGGGGTGAAAAACTGTTTTTT. As protein: CAISGADGGEKLFF.

The chain is built from TRBV6-2 or TRBV6-3 and TRBJ1-6; D gene uncertain. The length of the CDR3 is 14 residues. V lost 2 bases to trimming and J lost 7 bases, with 9 bases between them. Per the germline V gene, CDR1 is MNHEY and CDR2 is SVGEGT. The DNA for the CDR3 is TGTGCCAGCAGTTACCGGGAGGAGAATTCACCCCTCCACTTT. It encodes CASSYREENSPLHF.

This chain links TRBV10-3 with TRBJ2-2; 8 nucleotides agree with TRBD1. J was trimmed by 1 base and V by 7 bases; bases with no gene match: 2. CDR1 and CDR2 from the germline V gene are ENHRY and SYGVKD. The CDR3 runs 14 residues. The CDR3 loop is CAITGTGNTGELFF. The DNA for the CDR3 is TGTGCCATCACCGGGACAGGGAACACCGGGGAGCTGTTTTTT.

The chain carries TRBV21-1 and TRBJ1-5; the table's D call, TRBD1, was not checked against the DNA. TRBV21-1 is a pseudogene. There are 17 residues in the CDR3. This chain's CDR3 is CASSKALCRGISQPQHF. CDR3 nucleotide sequence: TGTGCCAGCAGCAAAGCGCTGTGCAGGGGTATAAGTCAGCCCCAGCATTTT.